Listed below are T cell receptor beta chains from one sample, sequenced in a study of cytomegalovirus exposure and HLA in healthy donors. Sequenced by immunoSEQ multiplex PCR; TCRdb stores in-frame clones only, minus some. The data hold roughly 150,000 clones, with approximately 70% observed a single time. Sequencing was done on a sample of PBMCs. The receptors were gathered from a woman aged 60-75 years in good health and CMV-seropositive. Each CDR3 is given without its conserved first and last residue.

J: TRBJ2-3
V: TRBV5-1
CDR3: ASSFRQGVTDTQY

J: TRBJ2-1
V: TRBV10-1
CDR3: ASSESGIAGVDEQL

J: TRBJ2-7
V: TRBV6-1
CDR3: ASSERTAYEQY

J: TRBJ2-1
V: TRBV5-1
CDR3: ASSLEQAGEQF

J: TRBJ2-5
V: TRBV5-1
CDR3: ASSWTQAGAETQY

J: TRBJ2-2
V: TRBV4-2
CDR3: ASSPGEGANTGELF

J: TRBJ1-2
V: TRBV5-1
CDR3: ASSRDTPNYGYT

J: TRBJ2-3
V: TRBV6-5
CDR3: ASSYARDTPQY

J: TRBJ1-1
V: TRBV5-1
CDR3: ASRPTGGNTEAF

J: TRBJ2-7
V: TRBV9
CDR3: ASSVGHSGPGEQY

J: TRBJ2-1
V: TRBV23-1
CDR3: ASSPSGGSSYNEQF

J: TRBJ1-4
V: TRBV5-1
CDR3: ASSPGEVAPNEKLF

J: TRBJ1-5
V: TRBV15
CDR3: ATSRGQGVRQPQH

J: TRBJ1-2
V: TRBV29-1
CDR3: SGTTGGMDYGYT

J: TRBJ2-7
V: TRBV30
CDR3: AWSESGRRREQY

J: TRBJ1-1
V: TRBV5-4
CDR3: ASSGRMGNTEAF

J: TRBJ1-1
V: TRBV9
CDR3: ASSGFTGVNTEAF

J: TRBJ2-7
V: TRBV2
CDR3: ASSRDRGRYEQY

J: TRBJ1-2
V: TRBV5-5
CDR3: ASSADYPGYT

J: TRBJ2-5
V: TRBV5-6
CDR3: ASNPTGLAGEETQY

J: TRBJ2-3
V: TRBV5-1
CDR3: ASSFSGVGTDTQY

J: TRBJ2-5
V: TRBV19
CDR3: ASSPRTGGWETQY

J: TRBJ1-2
V: TRBV5-6
CDR3: ASTGGAFPSNYGYT

J: TRBJ2-4
V: TRBV6-6
CDR3: ASSYSSSGSNIQY

J: TRBJ1-3
V: TRBV5-1
CDR3: ASSPGTPVGDTIY

J: TRBJ1-1
V: TRBV28
CDR3: ASSYARDTEAF

J: TRBJ1-5
V: TRBV6-1
CDR3: ASSEGEQPQH

J: TRBJ2-3
V: TRBV5-1
CDR3: ASSLGQGIADTQY

J: TRBJ2-7
V: TRBV6-1
CDR3: ATRDRGPYEQY

J: TRBJ1-2
V: TRBV28
CDR3: ASSSPGGSIEYGYT

J: TRBJ2-1
V: TRBV5-1
CDR3: ASSLQGGNEQF

J: TRBJ2-2
V: TRBV28
CDR3: ASRGPGTGSGELF

J: TRBJ1-5
V: TRBV7-2
CDR3: ASSWTGYQPQH

J: TRBJ2-1
V: TRBV19
CDR3: ASSIGLASDEQF

J: TRBJ2-5
V: TRBV19
CDR3: ASSIGTETQY